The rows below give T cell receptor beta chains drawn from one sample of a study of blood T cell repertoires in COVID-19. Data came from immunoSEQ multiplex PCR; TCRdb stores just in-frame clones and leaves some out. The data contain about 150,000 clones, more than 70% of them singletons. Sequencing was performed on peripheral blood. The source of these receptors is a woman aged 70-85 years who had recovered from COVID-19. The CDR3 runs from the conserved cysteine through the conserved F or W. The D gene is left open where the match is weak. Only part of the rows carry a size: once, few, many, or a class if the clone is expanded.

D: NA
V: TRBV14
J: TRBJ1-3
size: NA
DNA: TGTGCCAGCAGCCAAACCAGGGGTGGAAACACCATATATTTT
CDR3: CASSQTRGGNTIYF

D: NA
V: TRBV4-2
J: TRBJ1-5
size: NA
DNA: TGTGCCAGCAGCCACGGACCGGAGGGCAATCAGCCCCAGCATTTT
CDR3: CASSHGPEGNQPQHF

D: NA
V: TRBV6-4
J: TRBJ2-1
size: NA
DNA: TGTGCCAGCAGTGACTCCGGCGGTACCTACAATGAGCAGTTCTTC
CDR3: CASSDSGGTYNEQFF

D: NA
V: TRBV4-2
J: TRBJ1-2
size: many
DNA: TGTGCCAGCAGCGGGGAGGGCAACTATGGCTACACCTTC
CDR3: CASSGEGNYGYTF

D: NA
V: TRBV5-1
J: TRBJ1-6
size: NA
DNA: TGCGCCAGCAGCCTGGGGGTGGCAGGGTCTAATTCACCCCTCCACTTT
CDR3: CASSLGVAGSNSPLHF

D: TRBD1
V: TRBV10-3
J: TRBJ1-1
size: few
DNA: TGTGCCATCAGTGAAGGCAGGACCGGACAGGGTGAAGCTTTCTTT
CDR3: CAISEGRTGQGEAFF

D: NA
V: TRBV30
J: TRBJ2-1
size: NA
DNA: TGTGCCTGGAGTGTTCGTAATGAGCAGTTCTTC
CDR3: CAWSVRNEQFF

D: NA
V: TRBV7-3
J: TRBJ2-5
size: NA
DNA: TGTGCCAGCAGCCCAGGGGTTTTGGAGACCCAGTACTTC
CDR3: CASSPGVLETQYF

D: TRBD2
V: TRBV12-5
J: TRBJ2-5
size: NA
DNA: TGTGCTAGTGGCCCCGGGGGGGGAGCCCAAGAGACCCAGTACTTC
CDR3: CASGPGGGAQETQYF

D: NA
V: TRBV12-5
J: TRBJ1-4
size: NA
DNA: TGTGCTAGTGGTTTGGGCCAGGGGCCTGCAACTAATGAAAAACTGTTTTTT
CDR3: CASGLGQGPATNEKLFF

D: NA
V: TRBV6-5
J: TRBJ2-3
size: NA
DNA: TGTGCCAGCAGTTACTCGTCCGGGAGAATCCATACGCAGTATTTT
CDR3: CASSYSSGRIHTQYF

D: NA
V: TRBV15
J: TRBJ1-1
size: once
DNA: TGTGCCACCAAACTCACTCCGAACACTGAAGCTTTCTTT
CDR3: CATKLTPNTEAFF

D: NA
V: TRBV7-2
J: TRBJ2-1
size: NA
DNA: TGTGCCAGCAGCTTAGCGAGGTTAGATGAGCAGTTCTTC
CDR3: CASSLARLDEQFF

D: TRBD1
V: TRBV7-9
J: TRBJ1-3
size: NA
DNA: TGTGCCAGCACCCCTAGGGGGCAAACCTCTGGAAACACCATATATTTT
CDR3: CASTPRGQTSGNTIYF

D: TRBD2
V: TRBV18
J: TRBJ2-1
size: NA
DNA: TGTGCCAGCTCACCCCGACTAGCGGGAGCCGGAAATGAGCAGTTCTTC
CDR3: CASSPRLAGAGNEQFF

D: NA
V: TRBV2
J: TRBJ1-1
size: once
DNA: TGTGCCAGCAGCAAAAGCCGGGCCCCTGGAGGAGCTTTCTTT
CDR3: CASSKSRAPGGAFF

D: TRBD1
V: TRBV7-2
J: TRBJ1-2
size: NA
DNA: TGTGCCAGCAGCATCCGGACAGGGCAGGATGGCTACACCTTC
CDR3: CASSIRTGQDGYTF

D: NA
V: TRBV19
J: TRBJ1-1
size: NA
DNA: TGTGCCAGTAGTATAGCTCCCCCCGGGAGCACTGAAGCTTTCTTT
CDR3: CASSIAPPGSTEAFF

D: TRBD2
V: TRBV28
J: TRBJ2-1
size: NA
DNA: TGTGCCAGCAGTTTGAGCGGGAGCTCCTACAATGAGCAGTTCTTC
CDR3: CASSLSGSSYNEQFF

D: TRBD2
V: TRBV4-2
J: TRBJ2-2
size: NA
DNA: TGTGCCAGCAGCCAAGATGGGCGGGGGGGCCGCGGCACCGGGGAGCTGTTTTTT
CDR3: CASSQDGRGGRGTGELFF

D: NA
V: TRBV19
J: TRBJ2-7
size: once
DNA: TGTGCCAGTAGTATTTTTGGGGCTGGCTACGAGCAGTACTTC
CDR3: CASSIFGAGYEQYF

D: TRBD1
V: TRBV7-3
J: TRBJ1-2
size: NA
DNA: TGTGCCAGCAGCACCGGACAGGGGGGCTATGGCTACACCTTC
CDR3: CASSTGQGGYGYTF

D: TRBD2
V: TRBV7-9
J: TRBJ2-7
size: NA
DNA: TGTGCCAGCAGCCCCCTAAGGCTAGCGGGAGGCGGGTACGAGCAGTACTTC
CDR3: CASSPLRLAGGGYEQYF

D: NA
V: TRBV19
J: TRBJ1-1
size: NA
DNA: TGTGCCAGTAGTGGTTACCCCTCGAGACTTATGAACACTGAAGCTTTCTTT
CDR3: CASSGYPSRLMNTEAFF

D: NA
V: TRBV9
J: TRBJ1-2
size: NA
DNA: TGTGCCAGCAGCCGGGACACACCGAACTATGGCTACACCTTC
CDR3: CASSRDTPNYGYTF

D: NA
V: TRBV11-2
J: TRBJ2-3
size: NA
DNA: TGTGCCAGCAGCTTACGCGCAGATACGCAGTATTTT
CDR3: CASSLRADTQYF

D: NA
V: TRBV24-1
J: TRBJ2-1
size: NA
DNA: TGTGCCACCAGTGATGTGCGGGGACTTGGCAATGAGCAGTTCTTC
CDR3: CATSDVRGLGNEQFF

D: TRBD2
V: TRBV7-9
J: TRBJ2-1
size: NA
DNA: TGTGCCAGCACCCCACTAGCGGGAGGGCCGGTTGAGCAGTTCTTC
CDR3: CASTPLAGGPVEQFF

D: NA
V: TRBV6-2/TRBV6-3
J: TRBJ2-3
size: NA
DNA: TGTGCCAGCAGCCCCACAGGGAATACGCAGTATTTT
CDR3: CASSPTGNTQYF

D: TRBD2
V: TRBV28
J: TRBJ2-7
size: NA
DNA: TGTGCCAGCAGTTTTGCGCCGACTAGCGCACTCTACGAGCAGTACTTC
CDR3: CASSFAPTSALYEQYF

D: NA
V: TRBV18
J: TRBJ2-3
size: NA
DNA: TGTGCCAGCTCAGGCAGGGGAACCACAGATACGCAGTATTTT
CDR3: CASSGRGTTDTQYF

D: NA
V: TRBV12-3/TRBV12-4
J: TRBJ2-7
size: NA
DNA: TGTGCCAGCAGTTTGGAGGCGGCCGAGCAGTACTTC
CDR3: CASSLEAAEQYF

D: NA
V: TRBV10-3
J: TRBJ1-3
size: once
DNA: TGTGCCATCAGTGGGGACTCGGTTGACTCTGGAAACACCATATATTTT
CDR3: CAISGDSVDSGNTIYF

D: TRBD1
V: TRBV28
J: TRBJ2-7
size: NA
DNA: TGTGCCAGCAGTTTGGGGACAGGGGGGCTCCAGCAGTACTTC
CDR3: CASSLGTGGLQQYF

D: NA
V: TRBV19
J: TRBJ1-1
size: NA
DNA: TGTGCCAGTAGTGAAGGGGCGTTCATGAACACTGAAGCTTTCTTT
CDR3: CASSEGAFMNTEAFF

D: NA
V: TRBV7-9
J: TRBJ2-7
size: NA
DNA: TGTGCCAGCAGCTTAGGGCCCGGACTGTACTTC
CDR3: CASSLGPGLYF

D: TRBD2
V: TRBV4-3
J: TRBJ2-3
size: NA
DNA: TGCGCCAGCAGCCAAGACGGGAGGGTTCAGACAGATACGCAGTATTTT
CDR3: CASSQDGRVQTDTQYF

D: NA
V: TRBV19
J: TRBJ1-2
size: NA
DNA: TGTGCCAGTAGTATCGTAGGGCCGGGGAACTATGGCTACACCTTC
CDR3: CASSIVGPGNYGYTF

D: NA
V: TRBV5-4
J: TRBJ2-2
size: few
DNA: TGTGCCAGCAGCTTGGGGAGCTACACCGGGGAGCTGTTTTTT
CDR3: CASSLGSYTGELFF

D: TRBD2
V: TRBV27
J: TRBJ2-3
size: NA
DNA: TGTGCCAGCAGTTTTTTAGTTTTCGGGGTCGGGGGGTACAACACAGATACGCAGTATTTT
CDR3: CASSFLVFGVGGYNTDTQYF

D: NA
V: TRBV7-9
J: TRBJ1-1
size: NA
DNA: TGTGCCAGCAGCCCCGTCGAGGGGAGGGGGATGAACACTGAAGCTTTCTTT
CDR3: CASSPVEGRGMNTEAFF

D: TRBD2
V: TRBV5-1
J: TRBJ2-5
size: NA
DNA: TGCGCCAGCAGCCCAGGACTAGCGGGAGGGCCAAGGGGAGAGACCCAGTACTTC
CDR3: CASSPGLAGGPRGETQYF

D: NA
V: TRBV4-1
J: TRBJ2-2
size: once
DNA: TGCGCCAGCAGCCTTGGCGGAGCAGGGTCCGGGGAGCTGTTTTTT
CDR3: CASSLGGAGSGELFF

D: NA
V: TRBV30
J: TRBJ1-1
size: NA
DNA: TGTGCCTGGAGCTTCCCCAGGGTGAACACTGAAGCTTTCTTT
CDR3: CAWSFPRVNTEAFF

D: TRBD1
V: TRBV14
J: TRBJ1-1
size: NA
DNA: TGTGCCAGCAGCCCCAGACAGGGGAACATGAACACTGAAGCTTTCTTT
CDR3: CASSPRQGNMNTEAFF

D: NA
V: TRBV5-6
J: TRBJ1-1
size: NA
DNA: TGTGCCAGCAGCTTGGGAATGCAGGGCACTGAAGCTTTCTTT
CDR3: CASSLGMQGTEAFF